This entry lists 9 T cell receptor beta chains sequenced from one sample in a study of radiotherapy plus CTLA-4 blockade in lung cancer. Data came from immunoSEQ multiplex PCR; TCRdb stores just in-frame clones and leaves some out. The sample has 70,000 to 85,000 clones, over 65% seen once. The specimen was peripheral blood, collected from a patient treated with radiotherapy plus ipilimumab. These receptor sequences come from a human donor with non-small cell lung cancer whose response to radiotherapy plus ipilimumab could not be evaluated.

The rearrangement joins TRBV28 to TRBJ1-1; D not certain. The germline CDR1 and CDR2 sequences are MDHEN and SYDVKM. This CDR3 spans 13 amino acids. The V end lost 3 bases, the J end lost 6 bases, and 11 bases lay between the germline ends. The CDR3 loop reads CASSFFRSAEAFF. CDR3 DNA: TGTGCCAGCAGTTTCTTTCGGAGCGCTGAAGCTTTCTTT.

This clone was seen more than once but under ten times. The chain is built from TRBV7-2 and TRBJ1-5; D not certain. Trimming took off 1 base at V and 5 bases at J, with 6 bases between the two ends. Germline values: CDR1 SGHTA, CDR2 FQGNSA. The CDR3 is 13 amino acids. The DNA for the CDR3 is TGTGCCAGCAGCTTAGATCGGGATCAGCCCCAGCATTTT. Translation: CASSLDRDQPQHF. Supplemented by reference TRBV7-2 and TRBJ1-5, the full variable domain reads GAGVSQSPSNKVTEKGKDVELRCDPISGHTALYWYRQSLGQGLEFLIYFQGNSAPDKSGLPSDRFSAERTGGSVSTLTIQRTQQEDSAVYLCASSLDRDQPQHFGDGTRLSIL.

A remark on this clone: Other DNA variants within this sample encode the same CDR3. CDR3 protein: CASSIVTGGPSNYGYTF. CDR3 coding DNA: TGTGCCAGCAGCATTGTGACAGGGGGCCCCTCGAACTATGGCTACACCTTC. This chain connects TRBV21-1 to TRBJ1-2; the D call TRBD1 from the table was never checked on the DNA. TRBV21-1 counts as a pseudogene. This CDR3 has 17 amino acids.

The rearrangement joins TRBV9 to TRBJ2-2, with D maybe TRBD1 (5 bases). CDR1 and CDR2 (germline): SGDLS, YYNGEE. This CDR3 is built from 13 residues. V gave up 0 bases and J gave up 7 bases, with 7 bases separating them. CDR3 region: CASSVVGHGELFF. In nucleotides, the CDR3 is TGTGCCAGCAGCGTAGTGGGGCACGGGGAGCTGTTTTTT.

The chain couples TRBV2 to TRBJ1-1; 9 bases agree with TRBD1. Per the germline V gene, CDR1 is SNHLY and CDR2 is FYNNEI. V shed 2 bases, J shed 6 bases, and the junction held 4 bases outside the gene matches. The CDR3 is made up of 14 amino acids. In DNA, the CDR3 is TGTGCCAGCAGTGAAACAGGGGGCAGGGCTGAAGCTTTCTTT. Translated, it gives CASSETGGRAEAFF.

The rearrangement uses TRBV5-4 and TRBJ2-2, with TRBD2 matching 11 bases. The V segment lost 4 bases and the J segment 6 bases; nucleotides outside the gene matches: 5. The germline gives CDR1 SGHNT, CDR2 YYREEE (reference sequence). The CDR3 consists of 15 residues. The CDR3 here is CASSNSGGAPGELFF. In DNA form, the CDR3 reads TGTGCCAGCAGCAATAGCGGGGGGGCGCCCGGGGAGCTGTTTTTT. Looking up the rest from reference TRBV5-4 and TRBJ2-2 gives the full variable domain: ETGVTQSPTHLIKTRGQQVTLRCSSQSGHNTVSWYQQALGQGPQFIFQYYREEENGRGNFPPRFSGLQFPNYSSELNVNALELDDSALYLCASSNSGGAPGELFFGEGSRLTVL.

V and J are TRBV27 and TRBJ2-5; possibly TRBD2 for D (6 bases). Germline CDR1 is MNHEY and CDR2 is SMNVEV (reference sequence). The CDR3 is made up of 13 amino acids. V lost 4 bases to trimming and J lost 5 bases, with 11 bases between them. In DNA form, the CDR3 reads TGTGCCAGCAGTTCAGCAGGGAGGGAGACCCAGTACTTC. Its protein product is CASSSAGRETQYF.

The chain recombines TRBV5-1 with TRBJ1-3; D is uncertain. The CDR3 is 15 residues long. V was pared by 3 bases and J by 0 bases, with 10 bases between. In germline, CDR1 is SGHRS, CDR2 YFSETQ. The CDR3 here is CASSYDDYSGNTIYF. The CDR3 region has the DNA TGCGCCAGCAGCTACGACGACTACTCTGGAAACACCATATATTTT.

The chain has TRBV29-1 and TRBJ1-1; D gene ambiguous. Trimming removed 5 bases from V and 8 bases from J, with 12 bases in between. Germline V gene data show CDR1 as SQVTM and CDR2 as ANQGSEA. There are 11 residues in the CDR3. CDR3 nucleotides: TGCAGCGTTAAGGCAGGTTGGGAAGCTTTCTTT. It translates to CSVKAGWEAFF.